The subject of this entry is one T cell receptor (beta chain). Trimming cost V 4 bases and J 3 bases; bases outside gene matches: 8. The CDR3 covers 15 residues. In germline, CDR1 is SGHRS, CDR2 YFSETQ. The data are from a study of cytomegalovirus exposure and HLA in healthy donors. A multiplex PCR was run with 60 Vbeta primers and 13 Jbeta primers. Repertoires were generated with immunoSEQ multiplex PCR, while TCRdb's copy carries only in-frame clones and drops some. The sample lists more than 100,000 clones, about 80% occurring once. The chain employs TRBV5-1 and TRBJ2-7; 9 bases map to TRBD1. Sequenced sample: PBMCs. This receptor was taken from a man in his forties or fifties in good health and CMV-seronegative. In DNA form, the CDR3 reads TGCGCCAGCAGCCCGAGTGGGACAGGGAACTACGAGCAGTACTTC. Its protein product is CASSPSGTGNYEQYF.